The clone carrying this TCR beta chain was seen a few times. Its antigen remains unknown. Stated time point: patch test 2, 6 weeks after DPC sensitization. Sample treatment: therapeutic diphenylcyclopropenone sensitization with weekly scalp DPC. Samples of blood were obtained prior to the application of each patch test. It was unfractionated whole blood from which total RNA was extracted. MiXCR, run by TCRdb on the RACE reads, gives a single entry per CDR3 protein. The table shows 100,000 or so distinct CDR3 sequences, with around 10% occurring only once. This record belongs to a study of human T cells and chemical hapten exposure. Whole-study findings and limits: Significantly more large CDR3 similarity clusters were formed by expanded TCRs than by controls. Those TCRs sitting above 1 in 1000 frequency stayed the same with DPC sensitization.

Sequences were derived from whole blood, sampled in connection with sensitization to the hapten diphenylcyclopropenone (DPC). The TCR originated in a middle-aged man with alopecia areata. Some clones in this sample may be carry-over from other donors' samples.

The CDR3 spells CASSFSRWAGDTGELFF. The CDR3 DNA is TGTGCCAGCAGCTTTAGTAGATGGGCAGGGGACACCGGGGAGCTGTTTTTT. The genes are TRBV7-3 and TRBJ2-2, with a possible D match to TRBD1 (6 bases). V gave up 3 bases and J gave up 3 bases, with 17 bases separating them. Germline lookup yields CDR1 SGHTA and CDR2 FQGTGA. The CDR3 has 17 residues.